Below are 9 T cell receptor beta chains sequenced from a single sample in a study of blood T cell repertoires in COVID-19. Here immunoSEQ multiplex PCR was the method, and the copy in TCRdb shows in-frame clones only, minus some. Here the sample spans roughly 190,000 clones, approximately 84% being singletons. The specimen sequenced was PBMCs or T cells enriched from blood (not recorded which). The receptors originated from a young woman who had recovered from COVID-19.

In this sample, this clone turned up once. This could be a read error, since a much larger clone is one nucleotide away. Other nucleotide sequences from this sample produce the same CDR3. The genes are TRBV29-1 and TRBJ2-7; TRBD1 agrees at 7 bases. Trimming removed 6 bases from V and 10 bases from J; junction bases left unmatched: 12. Germline-derived CDR1 and CDR2 are SQVTM and ANQGSEA. The CDR3 totals 12 residues. The CDR3 here is CSVEIRQGEQYF. DNA for the CDR3: TGCAGCGTCGAGATACGACAGGGCGAACAGTACTTC.

This clone was seen just once. The V and J genes are TRBV25-1 and TRBJ1-3; D is unresolved. The germline CDR1 and CDR2 sequences are MGHDK and SYGVNS. This CDR3 has 13 amino acids. V lost 1 base and J 4 bases, leaving 5 bases between the germline ends. CDR3 amino acids: CASSESPGNTIYF. The CDR3, as DNA: TGTGCCAGCAGTGAATCTCCCGGAAACACCATATATTTT.

The chain employs TRBV19 and TRBJ1-2; 9 positions match TRBD1. V lost 8 bases to trimming and J lost 7 bases; unmatched junction nucleotides: 11. Germline CDR1 is LNHDA and CDR2 is SQIVND (reference sequence). CDR3 length: 14 amino acids. CDR3 DNA sequence: TGTGCCAGTTATCCTAACAGGGGGCGGAGTGGCTACACCTTC. This encodes CASYPNRGRSGYTF.

This chain connects TRBV24-1 to TRBJ1-5, with a weak D call TRBD1 (6 bases). The CDR3 is made up of 17 amino acids. CDR1 is KGHDR, CDR2 SFDVKD, per germline. Deletions cut 2 bases from V and 0 bases from J, with 13 bases between. Written as DNA, the CDR3 is TGTGCCACCAGTGATTCTGGGGACACGGATAGCAATCAGCCCCAGCATTTT. It yields the protein CATSDSGDTDSNQPQHF.

J is TRBJ2-1 and V is TRBV28, with a possible D match to TRBD1 (6 bases). V dropped 4 bases and J dropped 4 bases, with 14 bases sitting between them. The CDR3 is 15 amino acids. The germline V gene has CDR1 MDHEN and CDR2 SYDVKM. The CDR3 is CASSSRRGHYNEQFF. The CDR3 DNA reads TGTGCCAGCAGTTCGAGAAGGGGACATTACAATGAGCAGTTCTTC.

The chain carries TRBV5-5 and TRBJ2-7, with TRBD1 matching 7 bases. This CDR3 is 15 amino acids long. V lost 0 bases and J lost 2; bases outside the gene matches: 5. Germline CDR1 is SGHKS and CDR2 is YYEKEE (reference sequence). The DNA for the CDR3 is TGTGCCAGCAGCTTGGCCGGGACAGCCACCTACGAGCAGTACGTC. It translates to CASSLAGTATYEQYV.

The chain is built from TRBV28 and TRBJ1-2; no clear D gene. From germline, CDR1 is MDHEN and CDR2 SYDVKM. Trimming removed 2 bases at V and 4 bases at J, with 14 bases between. The CDR3 runs to 15 residues. The chain's CDR3 is CASSLGLLGSYGYTF. Written as DNA, the CDR3 is TGTGCCAGCAGTTTAGGACTCCTGGGATCCTATGGCTACACCTTC.

There are a few counts of this clone. This chain links TRBV9 with TRBJ2-3; no reliable D call. Trimming shortened V by 3 bases and J by 3 bases, and 5 bases separated the two germline ends. In germline, CDR1 is SGDLS, CDR2 YYNGEE. CDR3 length: 12 residues. The CDR3 spells CASSATTDTQYF. In DNA, the CDR3 is TGTGCCAGCAGCGCCACTACAGATACGCAGTATTTT.

The J gene is TRBJ2-2, the V gene TRBV4-2, with 10 bases lining up with TRBD2. This CDR3 spans 17 amino acids. V shed 0 bases and J 5 bases; nucleotides not matched to a gene: 6. CDR1 and CDR2 from the germline V gene are LGHNA and YNFKEQ. The CDR3 spells CASSQERGTSETGELFF. The CDR3 DNA follows: TGTGCCAGCAGCCAAGAACGCGGGACTAGCGAGACCGGGGAGCTGTTTTTT.